Each of the 20 T cell receptor beta chains below was sequenced from the same sample in a study of T-cell reconstitution after alpha-beta-depleted transplantation in children. This sample's TCRbeta library carried unique molecular identifier barcodes. Using its own MiXCR run on the PCR reads, TCRdb lists one record per CDR3 protein. The data hold over 150,000 distinct CDR3 sequences, with about 6.8% observed a single time. Sample: PBMCs from the stem cell graft donor, taken from the stem cell graft. These receptors originate from a human donor who donated a stem cell graft to a child with Wiskott-Aldrich syndrome.

This clonotype was picked up many times. The gene calls are TRBV3-1 and TRBJ2-7; possibly TRBD1 for D (5 bases). The ends were cut back, 5 bases at V and 6 bases at J, with 14 bases in the middle. Germline CDR1 LGHDT, CDR2 YNNKEL (reference sequence). The CDR3 extends over 13 amino acids. CDR3: CASSSQVGSEQYF. The CDR3 DNA reads TGTGCCAGCAGCTCACAGGTGGGTTCCGAGCAGTACTTC.

This clonotype appeared many times. The chain recombines TRBV5-1 with TRBJ2-1; D is uncertain. Trimming pared 1 base from V and 6 bases from J, leaving 17 bases between. Germline CDR1 and CDR2: SGHRS and YFSETQ. This CDR3 is built from 16 residues. The CDR3 region has the DNA TGCGCCAGCAGCTTGAGTCCTGGGGATGGCTCCAATGAGCAGTTCTTC. It encodes CASSLSPGDGSNEQFF.

The table lists this clonotype with many counts. The V gene is TRBV7-6, the J gene TRBJ2-1, with a tentative D call TRBD2 (6 bases). CDR1 is SGHVS, CDR2 FNYEAQ, per germline. The CDR3 is 17 residues long. The V end was cut by 4 bases, the J end by 5 bases, with 21 bases between. The DNA for the CDR3 is TGTGCCAGCAGCTCGGGAGTCGGCGGGATGGGGGACAATGAGCAGTTCTTC. It specifies CASSSGVGGMGDNEQFF. The full variable domain, completed using reference TRBV7-6 and TRBJ2-1, is GAGVSQSPRYKVTKRGQDVALRCDPISGHVSLYWYRQALGQGPEFLTYFNYEAQQDKSGLPNDRFSAERPEGSISTLTIQRTEQRDSAMYRCASSSGVGGMGDNEQFFGPGTRLTVL.

The chain joins TRBV2 to TRBJ2-6; no firm D call. V shed 7 bases and J shed 0 bases, with 4 bases lying between them. The germline V gene has CDR1 SNHLY and CDR2 FYNNEI. The CDR3 length is 13 residues. CDR3 loop: CASKTSGANVLTF. The DNA for the CDR3 is TGTGCCAGCAAAACCTCTGGGGCCAACGTCCTGACTTTC.

The chain recombines TRBV3-1 with TRBJ2-1, with a tentative D call TRBD1 (6 bases). Between the trimmed V and J ends, which lost 0 bases and 8 bases, there was a span of 14 bases. The CDR3 totals 15 residues. Germline CDR1 LGHDT, CDR2 YNNKEL (reference sequence). The CDR3: CASSQEVQGSDEQFF. In DNA, the CDR3 is TGTGCCAGCAGCCAAGAGGTTCAGGGGAGCGATGAGCAGTTCTTC.

This clonotype showed up many times. The chain recombines TRBV5-1 with TRBJ1-1; 7 bases are a match to TRBD1. Germline CDR1 SGHRS, CDR2 YFSETQ. The CDR3 length is 16 residues. With V trimmed by 4 bases and J by 0 bases, 9 bases remained unmatched. The CDR3 sequence: CASSQIIRGMNTEAFF. CDR3 DNA: TGCGCCAGCAGCCAAATTATCAGGGGGATGAACACTGAAGCTTTCTTT.

As DNA, the CDR3 is TGTGCCAGCAGCGGGCCTTTAGAGACCCAGTACTTC. Protein product: CASSGPLETQYF. The chain links TRBV7-2 to TRBJ2-5; D not resolved. Trimming cost V 5 bases and J 4 bases, with 8 bases left between them. Germline-derived CDR1 and CDR2 are SGHTA and FQGNSA. The length of the CDR3 is 12 residues. The complete variable domain, with remaining parts taken from reference TRBV7-2 and TRBJ2-5, reads GAGVSQSPSNKVTEKGKDVELRCDPISGHTALYWYRQSLGQGLEFLIYFQGNSAPDKSGLPSDRFSAERTGGSVSTLTIQRTQQEDSAVYLCASSGPLETQYFGPGTRLLVL.

Many counts were recorded for this clonotype. The chain couples TRBV5-1 to TRBJ2-7; D gene ambiguous. The CDR3 is made up of 11 amino acids. V lost 8 bases and J lost 5, with 11 bases in between. Germline V gives CDR1 SGHRS, CDR2 YFSETQ. For the CDR3, the DNA is TGCGCCAGTTCCCCCCCGGACGAGCAGTACTTC. Protein sequence: CASSPPDEQYF.

This clonotype was seen many times. The chain combines TRBV1 with TRBJ2-5; TRBD1 is the table's D call and was not checked against the DNA. TRBV1 is tagged as a pseudogene. CDR3 length: 18 residues. In nucleotides, the CDR3 is TGCACCAGCAGCCAAGATAGGTTAGGCGGGGCGCCCCCGGGGACCCAGTACTTC. This gives the protein CTSSQDRLGGAPPGTQYF.

A few counts support this clonotype. This rearrangement joins TRBV5-5 to TRBJ2-1; no clear D. With 0 bases removed from V and 7 bases from J, the gap between germline ends came to 5 bases. This CDR3 spans 12 amino acids. Germline CDR1 is SGHKS and CDR2 is YYEKEE (reference sequence). CDR3 sequence: CASSLGTNEQFF. The CDR3 DNA reads as TGTGCCAGCAGCTTGGGTACAAATGAGCAGTTCTTC.

In the case of this clonotype: It may be a read error: a sequence one base away is much more abundant. This chain connects TRBV5-1 to TRBJ1-6, with D perhaps TRBD1 (5 bases). Germline loops: CDR1 SGHRS, CDR2 YFSETQ. The CDR3 is 15 amino acids. V dropped 4 bases and J dropped 6 bases, with 14 bases sitting between them. In DNA, the CDR3 is TGCGCCAGCAGCCCCCGACAGAGGGCTAATTCACCCCTCCACTTT. Protein sequence: CASSPRQRANSPLHF.

The chain uses TRBV12-3 or TRBV12-4 and TRBJ1-5; D remains ambiguous. The ends were cut back, 2 bases at V and 5 bases at J, with 13 bases in the middle. The length of the CDR3 is 15 residues. The CDR3 sequence is CASSLTAPPYQPQHF. The CDR3 bases are TGTGCCAGCAGTTTAACCGCACCCCCCTATCAGCCCCAGCATTTT.

Of note for this clonotype: Possible read error: a much larger clone is one base away. The CDR3 region has the DNA TGTGCCAGCAGCCAACGGACGGACTCCTACGATCAGTACTTC. Translation gives CASSQRTDSYDQYF. This rearrangement joins TRBV7-9 to TRBJ2-7; tentatively, D is TRBD2 (5 bases). From germline, CDR1 is SEHNR and CDR2 FQNEAQ (reference sequence). The length of the CDR3 is 14 residues.

This clonotype was counted many times. This rearrangement joins TRBV5-1 to TRBJ2-3; the match to TRBD2 covers 8 bases. The CDR3 has 16 amino acids. Germline CDR1 and CDR2: SGHRS and YFSETQ. Germline trimming cut 0 bases from V and 3 bases from J; bases unmatched to any gene: 6. CDR3 in DNA: TGCGCCAGCAGCTTGGCCGGGACTAGTTCGACAGATACGCAGTATTTT. Protein sequence: CASSLAGTSSTDTQYF.

This clonotype was counted many times. This chain uses TRBV10-3 with TRBJ2-1; the match to TRBD2 covers 10 bases. The V gene end was trimmed by 6 bases and the J gene end by 8 bases; junction bases not matched to a gene: 10. The CDR3 length is 15 residues. Germline V gene data show CDR1 as ENHRY and CDR2 as SYGVKD. The CDR3 DNA reads as TGTGCCATCAGCGCCCTAGCGGGAGCAAACGATGAGCAGTTCTTC. As protein: CAISALAGANDEQFF.

With respect to this clonotype: It is unclear where the CDR3 begins or ends on the DNA, so no DNA is shown, and the CDR3 is as TCRdb lists it. The chain combines TRBV4-3 with TRBJ2-2; the D call of TRBD1 is as the table states it, not checked on the DNA. CDR1 LGHNA and CDR2 YSLEER come from the germline V gene. The CDR3 length is 14 residues, termini included. CDR3 sequence: CASSQGGGPGSCFF.

This clonotype was recorded many times. The V gene is TRBV20-1, the J gene TRBJ1-2; 7 positions agree with TRBD1. The CDR3 runs to 11 residues. Germline assignment: CDR1 DFQATT and CDR2 SNEGSKA (reference sequence). The ends lost 8 bases at V and 8 bases at J; junction bases unmatched: 8. CDR3 DNA sequence: TGCAGTCTATATAACAGGGGCGGCTACACCTTC. It translates to CSLYNRGGYTF.

This clonotype was recorded many times. This sequence joins TRBV29-1 and TRBJ1-1, with D unresolved. This CDR3 contains 16 residues. The V gene lost 3 bases and the J gene lost 7 bases, with 24 bases spanning the gap. CDR1 and CDR2 (germline): SQVTM, ANQGSEA. CDR3 loop: CSVDPNHAPGIGEAFF. The CDR3 DNA reads as TGCAGCGTTGACCCCAACCACGCGCCTGGAATCGGTGAAGCTTTCTTT.

This clonotype came up a few times. The gene calls are TRBV6-1 and TRBJ1-2; 8 nucleotides match TRBD1. Unmatched junction bases numbered 4, after V lost 5 bases and J lost 8 bases. Germline values: CDR1 MNHNS, CDR2 SASEGT. The length of the CDR3 is 12 residues. The CDR3 nucleotides read TGTGCCAGCAGTTGGACAGGGAAGGGCTACACCTTC. Translation gives CASSWTGKGYTF.

The sample holds many counts of this clonotype. CDR3 in amino acids: CSVERPGQGVTDTQYF. The CDR3 DNA is TGCAGCGTTGAACGACCGGGACAGGGCGTGACAGATACGCAGTATTTT. The chain couples TRBV29-1 to TRBJ2-3; 9 nucleotides align to TRBD1. Unmatched junction bases numbered 9, after V lost 2 bases and J lost 3 bases. The CDR3 consists of 16 residues. CDR1 is SQVTM and CDR2 is ANQGSEA in the germline V gene.